This note documents a single TCR beta chain sequence. Other DNA sequences in this specimen translate into the identical CDR3. Sequenced by immunoSEQ multiplex PCR; TCRdb stores in-frame clones only, minus some. The table records 300,000 to 350,000 clones, around 89% of them present only once. These data come from a study of Ad26.COV2.S vaccination and SARS-CoV-2 variants. Treatment defined: some 20 received Ad26.COV2.S at low or high dose, single or two shots; 5 received placebo; per-sample allocation not given. Day 63 after the first vaccine or placebo injection was the time point for sampling. Donation was by an adult aged 18-55 years who was in Boston. The CDR3 sequence is 15 residues long. With 3 bases removed from V and 1 base from J, the gap between germline ends came to 12 bases. The germline CDR1 and CDR2 sequences are ENHRY and SYGVKD.

This sequence joins TRBV10-3 and TRBJ1-1; D gene ambiguous. The receptor comes from a person aged 18-65 years who received the Ad26.COV2.S COVID-19 vaccine or a placebo. This material consisted of peripheral blood, taken in a trial of Ad26.COV2.S vaccine versus placebo. The chain's CDR3 is CAISEVVAGNTEAFF. The CDR3 coding sequence is TGTGCCATCAGTGAAGTTGTAGCCGGGAACACTGAAGCTTTCTTT.